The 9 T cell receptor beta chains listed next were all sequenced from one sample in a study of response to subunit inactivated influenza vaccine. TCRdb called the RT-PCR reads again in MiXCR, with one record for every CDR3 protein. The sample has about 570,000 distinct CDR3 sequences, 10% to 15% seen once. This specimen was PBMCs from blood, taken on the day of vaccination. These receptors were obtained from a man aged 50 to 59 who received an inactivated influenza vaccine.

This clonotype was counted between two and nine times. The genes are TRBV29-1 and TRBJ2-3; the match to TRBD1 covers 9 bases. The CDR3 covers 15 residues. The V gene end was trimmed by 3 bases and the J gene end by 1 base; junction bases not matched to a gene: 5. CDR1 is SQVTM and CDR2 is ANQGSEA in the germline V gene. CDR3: CSVDHWTGGTDTQYF. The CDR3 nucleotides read TGCAGCGTTGACCACTGGACAGGGGGCACAGATACGCAGTATTTT.

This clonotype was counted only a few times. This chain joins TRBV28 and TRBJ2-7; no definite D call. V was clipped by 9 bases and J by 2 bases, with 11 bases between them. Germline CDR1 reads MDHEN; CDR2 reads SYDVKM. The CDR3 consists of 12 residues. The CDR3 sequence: CASGLTAYEQYF. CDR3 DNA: TGTGCCAGTGGGCTGACGGCCTACGAGCAGTACTTC. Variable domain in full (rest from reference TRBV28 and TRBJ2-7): DVKVTQSSRYLVKRTGEKVFLECVQDMDHENMFWYRQDPGLGLRLIYFSYDVKMKEKGDIPEGYSVSREKKERFSLILESASTNQTSMYLCASGLTAYEQYFGPGTRLTVT.

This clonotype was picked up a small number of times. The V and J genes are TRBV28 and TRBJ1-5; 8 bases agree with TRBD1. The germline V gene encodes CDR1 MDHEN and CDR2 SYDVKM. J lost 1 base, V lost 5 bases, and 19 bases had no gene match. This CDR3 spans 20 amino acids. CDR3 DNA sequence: TGTGCCAGCAGTGCCCCTTCCTCAGGGGGCGGTCTTGGGAGCAATCAGCCCCAGCATTTT. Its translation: CASSAPSSGGGLGSNQPQHF.

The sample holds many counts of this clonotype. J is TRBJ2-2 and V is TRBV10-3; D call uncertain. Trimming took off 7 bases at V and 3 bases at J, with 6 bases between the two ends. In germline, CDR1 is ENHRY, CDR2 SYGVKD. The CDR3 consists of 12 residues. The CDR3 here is CAITPHTGELFF. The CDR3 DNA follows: TGTGCCATCACCCCTCACACCGGGGAGCTGTTTTTT.

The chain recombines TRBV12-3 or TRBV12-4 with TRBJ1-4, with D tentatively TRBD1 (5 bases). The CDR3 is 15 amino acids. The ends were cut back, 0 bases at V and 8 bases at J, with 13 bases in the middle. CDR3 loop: CASSLAPGAGEKLFF. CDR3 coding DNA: TGTGCCAGCAGTTTAGCTCCCGGGGCGGGGGAAAAACTGTTTTTT.

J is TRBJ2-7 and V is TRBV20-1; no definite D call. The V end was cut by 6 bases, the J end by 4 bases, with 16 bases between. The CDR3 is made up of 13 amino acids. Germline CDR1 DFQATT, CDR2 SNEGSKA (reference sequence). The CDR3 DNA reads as TGCAGTGCCAGAAACCCCGGAAGATACGAGCAGTACTTC. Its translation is CSARNPGRYEQYF.

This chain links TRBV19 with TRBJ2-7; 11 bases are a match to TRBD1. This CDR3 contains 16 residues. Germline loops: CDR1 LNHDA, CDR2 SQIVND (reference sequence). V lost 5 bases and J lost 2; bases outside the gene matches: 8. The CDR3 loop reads CASSPSGQGAAYEQYF. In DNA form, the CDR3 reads TGTGCCAGTAGTCCCTCCGGACAGGGGGCAGCCTACGAGCAGTACTTC.

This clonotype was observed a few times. CDR3 nucleotides: TGCAGCGTTGAAGATCCTGGTGAGTCCTACGAGCAGTACTTC. It encodes CSVEDPGESYEQYF. The V gene is TRBV29-1, the J gene TRBJ2-7; D gene unclear. Germline V gives CDR1 SQVTM, CDR2 ANQGSEA. This CDR3 is built from 14 residues. V was clipped by 0 bases and J by 1 base, with 10 bases between them.

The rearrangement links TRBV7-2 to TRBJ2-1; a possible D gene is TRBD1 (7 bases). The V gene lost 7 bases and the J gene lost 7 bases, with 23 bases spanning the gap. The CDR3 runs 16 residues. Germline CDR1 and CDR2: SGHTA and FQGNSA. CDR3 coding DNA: TGTGCCAGCACCCAGGGGGGACCAGGTTTAGGGAATGAGCAGTTCTTC. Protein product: CASTQGGPGLGNEQFF.